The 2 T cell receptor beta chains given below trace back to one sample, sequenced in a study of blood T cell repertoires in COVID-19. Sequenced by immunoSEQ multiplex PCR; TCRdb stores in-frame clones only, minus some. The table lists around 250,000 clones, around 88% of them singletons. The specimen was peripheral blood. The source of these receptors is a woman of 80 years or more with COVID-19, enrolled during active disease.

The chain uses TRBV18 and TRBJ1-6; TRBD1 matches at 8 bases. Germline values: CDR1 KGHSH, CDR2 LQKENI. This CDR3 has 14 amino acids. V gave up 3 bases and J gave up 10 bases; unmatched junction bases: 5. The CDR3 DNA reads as TGTGCCAGCTCACCGGGACAGGATTGGTCACCCCTCCACTTT. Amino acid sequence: CASSPGQDWSPLHF. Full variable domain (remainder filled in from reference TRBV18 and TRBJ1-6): NAGVMQNPRHLVRRRGQEARLRCSPMKGHSHVYWYRQLPEEGLKFMVYLQKENIIDESGMPKERFSAEFPKEGPSILRIQQVVRGDSAAYFCASSPGQDWSPLHFGNGTRLTVT.

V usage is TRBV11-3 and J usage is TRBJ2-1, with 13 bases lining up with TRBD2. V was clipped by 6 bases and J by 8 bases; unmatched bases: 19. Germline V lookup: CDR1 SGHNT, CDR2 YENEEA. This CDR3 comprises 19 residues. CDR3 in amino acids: CASSRARGLAGAGSDEQFF. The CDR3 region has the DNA TGTGCCAGCAGTCGGGCACGTGGACTAGCGGGGGCCGGTAGCGATGAGCAGTTCTTC. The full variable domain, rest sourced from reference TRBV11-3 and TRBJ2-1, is EAGVVQSPRYKIIEKKQPVAFWCNPISGHNTLYWYLQNLGQGPELLIRYENEEAVDDSQLPKDRFSAERLKGVDSTLKIQPAELGDSAVYLCASSRARGLAGAGSDEQFFGPGTRLTVL.